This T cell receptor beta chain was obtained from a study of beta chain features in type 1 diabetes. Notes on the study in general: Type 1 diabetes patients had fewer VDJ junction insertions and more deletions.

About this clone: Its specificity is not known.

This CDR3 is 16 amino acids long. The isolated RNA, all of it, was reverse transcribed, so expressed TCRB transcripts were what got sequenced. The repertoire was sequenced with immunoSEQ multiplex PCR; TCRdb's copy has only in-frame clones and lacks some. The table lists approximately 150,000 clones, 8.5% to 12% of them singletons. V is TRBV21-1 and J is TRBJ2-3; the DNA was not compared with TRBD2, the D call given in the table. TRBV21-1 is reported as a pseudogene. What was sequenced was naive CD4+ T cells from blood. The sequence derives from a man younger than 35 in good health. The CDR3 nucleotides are TGTGCCAGCAGCAAAGAGGGGAGGGGAAGGACAGATACGCAGTATTTT. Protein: CASSKEGRGRTDTQYF.